This entry lists 3 T cell receptor beta chains sequenced from one sample in a study of identical twins. One entry per CDR3 protein results from TCRdb running MiXCR on the 5' RACE reads. Here the sample spans just under 550,000 distinct CDR3 sequences, roughly 15% being singletons. The data were also submitted as part of a second study, on yellow fever vaccine responses in identical twins.

Sample: CD4+ T cells sorted from blood. All receptors derive from a woman aged 18-35 years in good health.

This clonotype was seen a few times. The V and J genes are TRBV6-5 and TRBJ2-1, with 8 bases matching TRBD2. This CDR3 spans 15 amino acids. The J segment lost 9 bases and the V segment lost 2 bases, leaving 9 bases of the junction unmatched. Germline values: CDR1 MNHEY, CDR2 SVGAGI. This CDR3 reads CASSYGIAGPGEQFF. The CDR3 DNA sequence: TGTGCCAGCAGTTACGGGATAGCGGGGCCGGGTGAGCAGTTCTTC.

The J gene is TRBJ2-7, the V gene TRBV14; 9 positions match TRBD2. There are 14 residues in the CDR3. Trimming took 6 bases from V and 3 from J; bases not matched to a gene: 6. Germline values: CDR1 SGHDN, CDR2 FVKESK. In nucleotides, the CDR3 is TGTGCCAGCAGTGTAGCGGGAGTTCTCTACGAGCAGTACTTC. Translating gives CASSVAGVLYEQYF.

The chain carries TRBV7-2 and TRBJ2-1; 10 bases fit TRBD1. The CDR3 is 13 amino acids. After removal of 8 bases from V and 8 bases from J, the junction contained 6 bases not matched to a gene. Germline CDR1 SGHTA, CDR2 FQGNSA. The CDR3 region is CASCDRGPDEQFF. CDR3 DNA: TGTGCCAGCTGCGACAGGGGGCCCGATGAGCAGTTCTTC.